The rows below give T cell receptor beta chains drawn from one sample of a study of Ad26.COV2.S vaccination and SARS-CoV-2 variants. TCRdb's table, derived via immunoSEQ multiplex PCR, lists solely in-frame clones and lacks some. The sample holds 300,000 to 400,000 clones, 88% seen once. Source: peripheral blood, taken in a trial of Ad26.COV2.S vaccine versus placebo. Receptor source: a person between 18 and 59 years old who received the Ad26.COV2.S COVID-19 vaccine or a placebo. Both conserved end residues are trimmed from each CDR3.

cdr3_aa	v_call	j_call
ASSQALLTSNEKLF	TRBV14	TRBJ1-4
ASSLEGGAVNEQF	TRBV27	TRBJ2-1
ASSIGGTNEQY	TRBV19	TRBJ2-7
ASSGPTFQPQH	TRBV6-2/TRBV6-3	TRBJ1-5
ASSQDTGGTEAF	TRBV4-3	TRBJ1-1
ASNGLGNEQY	TRBV6-5	TRBJ2-7
ASSSIFRIGESHEQY	TRBV13	TRBJ2-7
ASSPGTQETQY	TRBV18	TRBJ2-5
ASSEIIMNTEAF	TRBV2	TRBJ1-1
ASSQAAGGDHEQY	TRBV4-2	TRBJ2-7
AISGGQADAEAF	TRBV10-3	TRBJ1-1
ASSLRLARDGETQY	TRBV7-3	TRBJ2-5
AWSGGLGTGELF	TRBV30	TRBJ2-2
ASSQDGQGTQETQY	TRBV4-3	TRBJ2-5
AWSGEGFQEKLF	TRBV30	TRBJ1-4
ASSPRMDGKETQY	TRBV7-3	TRBJ2-5
ASSLSVTSGNTIY	TRBV7-6	TRBJ1-3
ASSLDTPRGDTQY	TRBV5-1	TRBJ2-3
ASSFKGANSPLH	TRBV5-1	TRBJ1-6
ASSLGSLLEEQF	TRBV7-2	TRBJ2-1
ASSPTLARGIYEQY	TRBV27	TRBJ2-7
ASISTDTQY	TRBV28	TRBJ2-3